Listed below are T cell receptor beta chains from one sample, sequenced in a study of shared clonotypes between healthy human individuals. Repertoires were generated with immunoSEQ multiplex PCR, while TCRdb's copy carries only in-frame clones and drops some. Altogether over a million clones are present, approximately 80% being singletons, with the ten largest covering 0.5% to 0.65%. The specimen sequenced was memory CD4+ T cells from PBMCs. The receptors were gathered from a man younger than 35 in good health. Some clones in this sample may be carry-over from other donors' samples. The CDR3 runs from the conserved cysteine through the conserved F or W. A D gene is named only where the DNA matches it firmly. Clone size appears in some rows only: once, few, many, or a class for an expanded clone.

D gene	V gene	J gene	clone size	CDR3 protein	CDR3 DNA
-	TRBV5-1	TRBJ1-2	-	CASSLPLRGEGYTF	TGCGCCAGCAGCTTACCTTTGCGGGGAGAGGGCTACACCTTC
-	TRBV29-1	TRBJ2-7	many	CSVRGGRNDYEQYF	TGCAGCGTGCGAGGGGGACGGAACGACTACGAGCAGTACTTC
-	TRBV30	TRBJ1-4	once	CAWSLKTPGREKLFF	TGTGCCTGGAGCCTCAAGACCCCCGGAAGGGAAAAACTGTTTTTT
-	TRBV10-2	TRBJ1-5	-	CASSDTGVSGGPQHF	TGCGCCAGCAGTGACACAGGTGTCTCGGGAGGGCCCCAGCATTTT
-	TRBV6-6	TRBJ1-1	once	CASLHRRSLNTEAFF	TGTGCCAGCCTCCATCGGAGGTCCTTGAACACTGAAGCTTTCTTT
-	TRBV9	TRBJ2-3	-	CASSVGATRLDTQYF	TGTGCCAGCAGCGTTGGCGCGACGAGATTAGATACGCAGTATTTT
-	TRBV28	TRBJ2-7	-	CATCIGGGVPYEQYF	TGTGCCACCTGTATAGGGGGGGGAGTCCCCTACGAGCAGTACTTC
-	TRBV6-5	TRBJ2-3	-	CASSYSPPPSTDTQYF	TGTGCCAGCAGTTACTCGCCACCCCCGAGCACAGATACGCAGTATTTT
TRBD1	TRBV6-1	TRBJ1-2	-	CASTRDRGNYGYTF	TGTGCCAGCACACGGGACAGGGGTAACTATGGCTACACCTTC
-	TRBV7-8	TRBJ2-7	-	CASGEGASYEQYF	TGTGCCAGCGGGGAGGGGGCTTCCTACGAGCAGTACTTC
-	TRBV28	TRBJ2-3	-	CASSNSQDTQYF	TGTGCCAGCAGTAATTCTCAAGATACGCAGTATTTT
-	TRBV28	TRBJ1-1	-	CASSRGGGTEAFF	TGTGCCAGCAGTAGAGGCGGAGGGACTGAAGCTTTCTTT
-	TRBV5-4	TRBJ1-2	once	CASTFSGYGYTF	TGTGCCAGCACCTTCAGCGGCTATGGCTACACCTTC
TRBD2	TRBV5-1	TRBJ2-5	-	CASSLGTSEETQYF	TGCGCCAGCAGCTTAGGGACTAGCGAAGAGACCCAGTACTTC
-	TRBV5-6	TRBJ2-7	few	CASRLDGSSYEQYF	TGTGCCAGCAGGTTGGACGGAAGCTCCTACGAGCAGTACTTC
-	TRBV18	TRBJ2-7	-	CASSPGNPYEQYF	TGTGCCAGCTCACCAGGGAACCCCTACGAGCAGTACTTC
-	TRBV28	TRBJ2-7	-	CASSSAPPYEQYF	TGTGCCAGCAGTTCGGCCCCTCCCTACGAGCAGTACTTC
TRBD1	TRBV5-6	TRBJ1-1	-	CASSQRGPVAEAFF	TGTGCCAGCAGCCAGAGGGGGCCCGTAGCTGAAGCTTTCTTT
-	TRBV6-1	TRBJ1-5	-	CASGGQSGDQPQHF	TGTGCCAGCGGCGGACAGTCGGGGGATCAGCCCCAGCATTTT
-	TRBV28	TRBJ1-1	-	CASSLPTMGTEAFF	TGTGCCAGCAGTTTGCCGACGATGGGCACTGAAGCTTTCTTT
TRBD2	TRBV11-3	TRBJ2-1	-	CASSFRAGGSGEQFF	TGTGCCAGCAGCTTCAGAGCGGGAGGTTCGGGTGAGCAGTTCTTC
-	TRBV19	TRBJ2-3	few	CASSSQVAGTDTQYF	TGTGCCAGTAGTTCCCAAGTAGCGGGCACAGATACGCAGTATTTT
-	TRBV2	TRBJ2-5	-	CASSVERTGIETQYF	TGTGCCAGCAGTGTGGAGAGAACAGGGATCGAGACCCAGTACTTC
TRBD1	TRBV5-4	TRBJ2-3	-	CASSQGQGHTDTQYF	TGTGCCAGCAGCCAGGGACAGGGACACACAGATACGCAGTATTTT
TRBD2	TRBV18	TRBJ2-2	-	CASSPRRLAGGGNTGELFF	TGTGCCAGCTCACCACGGAGGCTAGCGGGAGGAGGGAACACCGGGGAGCTGTTTTTT
-	TRBV28	TRBJ2-7	-	CASSLTGSVYEQYF	TGTGCCAGCAGTTTAACAGGATCGGTTTACGAGCAGTACTTC
-	TRBV7-2	TRBJ2-7	few	CASSSPPASYEQYF	TGTGCCAGCAGCTCACCCCCCGCGTCCTACGAGCAGTACTTC
TRBD1	TRBV7-2	TRBJ2-7	-	CASSPPRDRGTYEQYF	TGTGCCAGCAGCCCACCTCGGGACAGAGGGACCTACGAGCAGTACTTC
TRBD2	TRBV6-1	TRBJ2-5	few	CASSQHLAGGETQYF	TGTGCCAGCAGCCAACATCTAGCGGGAGGAGAGACCCAGTACTTC
TRBD2	TRBV2	TRBJ2-3	-	CASSDSGGGTDTQYF	TGTGCCAGCAGTGATAGCGGGGGTGGCACAGATACGCAGTATTTT
TRBD2	TRBV11-3	TRBJ2-7	-	CASSFGGSGEQYF	TGTGCCAGCAGCTTCGGCGGGAGCGGCGAGCAGTACTTC
TRBD2	TRBV29-1	TRBJ2-2	-	CSVEEWGGSGTGELFF	TGCAGCGTTGAAGAGTGGGGGGGTTCGGGCACCGGGGAGCTGTTTTTT
TRBD2	TRBV27	TRBJ2-1	-	CASRHRVGTSGKFLSSYNEQFF	TGTGCCAGCAGGCATAGGGTGGGGACTAGCGGGAAATTCCTTAGCTCCTACAATGAGCAGTTCTTC
-	TRBV5-1	TRBJ1-4	-	CASSPSGAVWTNEKLFF	TGCGCCAGCAGCCCGTCCGGGGCGGTTTGGACTAATGAAAAACTGTTTTTT
-	TRBV28	TRBJ1-1	few	CASSLHGEAFF	TGTGCCAGCAGTTTGCACGGTGAAGCTTTCTTT
TRBD1	TRBV19	TRBJ1-5	-	CASSAGGQPQHF	TGTGCCAGTAGTGCAGGGGGTCAGCCCCAGCATTTT
-	TRBV6-1	TRBJ1-3	-	CASSATVQNTIYF	TGTGCCAGCAGTGCAACCGTGCAGAACACCATATATTTT
-	TRBV19	TRBJ1-4	-	CASSSPTLGEKLFF	TGTGCCAGTAGTAGCCCAACGCTGGGGGAAAAACTGTTTTTT
TRBD1	TRBV5-1	TRBJ2-3	-	CASREQGLSDTQYF	TGCGCCAGCCGGGAACAGGGGTTATCAGATACGCAGTATTTT
-	TRBV10-3	TRBJ2-7	-	CASVGYYEQYF	TGTGCCTCGGTTGGCTACTACGAGCAGTACTTC
TRBD1	TRBV2	TRBJ1-2	once	CASARDRGSSGYTF	TGTGCCAGCGCCAGGGACAGGGGTTCGAGCGGCTACACCTTC
-	TRBV9	TRBJ1-4	-	CASSKGPADEKLFF	TGTGCCAGCAGCAAGGGTCCAGCCGATGAAAAACTGTTTTTT
-	TRBV29-1	TRBJ1-3	-	CSAQGNTIYF	TGCAGCGCACAGGGAAACACCATATATTTT
-	TRBV6-5	TRBJ1-1	-	CASRTTGNTEAFF	TGTGCCAGCAGAACCACAGGGAACACTGAAGCTTTCTTT
TRBD2	TRBV18	TRBJ2-2	-	CASSPMAGVSTGELFF	TGTGCCAGCTCACCTATGGCGGGAGTCAGCACCGGGGAGCTGTTTTTT